This TCR beta chain was found in a study of OX40 agonist ivuxolimab in advanced cancers. Study results and caveats: What antigens the expanded peripheral T cells recognized was never established.

Note on this clone: Antigen specificity is unknown.

Clones were read by immunoSEQ multiplex PCR, and TCRdb kept only the in-frame ones, dropping some. Of 21,000 or so clones in the sample, roughly 77% were seen once. Germline V gene sequence: CDR1 SGHTA, CDR2 FQGTGA. CDR3 length equals 10 residues. Trimming removed 11 bases from V and 5 bases from J, with 10 bases in between. The chain recombines TRBV7-3 with TRBJ2-7, with D perhaps TRBD1 (5 bases). Material: CD4+ or CD8+ T cells sorted from blood, obtained in a trial of the OX40 agonist ivuxolimab. This sequence originates from an adult with an advanced solid tumor such as melanoma, head and neck, liver or kidney cancer. The CDR3 DNA sequence: TGTGCCCGACAGCCCCACGAGCAGTACTTC. Encoded protein: CARQPHEQYF.